Listed below are T cell receptor beta chains from one sample, sequenced in a study of cytomegalovirus exposure and HLA in healthy donors. The method was immunoSEQ multiplex PCR; TCRdb's version includes in-frame clones alone and lacks a portion of them. The sample has 100,000 to 150,000 clones. What was sequenced was PBMCs. These receptors were collected from a woman between 40 and 55 years old in good health and CMV-seropositive. Both conserved end residues are part of each CDR3. A D gene is named only where the DNA matches it firmly.

D gene | J gene | V gene | CDR3 DNA | CDR3 protein
TRBD2 | TRBJ2-7 | TRBV2 | TGTGCCAGCGGGACTAGCGGGAGACAAAAGAAGGGCTTC | CASGTSGRQKKGF
TRBD1 | TRBJ1-2 | TRBV7-9 | TGTGCCAGCAGCTTAGGGACAGGGTACTATGGCTACACCTTC | CASSLGTGYYGYTF
. | TRBJ1-4 | TRBV5-6 | TGTGCCAGCAGCTTACTTCACGGGGGACCGACCGCGGAAAAACTGTTTTTT | CASSLLHGGPTAEKLFF
TRBD1 | TRBJ2-7 | TRBV7-6 | TGTGCCAGCAGCTTAGTAGGAGGGGGACAGGGCAATAGAGAGCAGTACTTC | CASSLVGGGQGNREQYF
. | TRBJ2-1 | TRBV28 | TGTGCCAGCAGCCCCGGTCCCCAGGGGAAGTTCTTC | CASSPGPQGKFF
. | TRBJ2-7 | TRBV5-8 | TGTGCCAGCAGCCAGGGCTACTACGAGCAGTACTTC | CASSQGYYEQYF
. | TRBJ2-1 | TRBV5-6 | . | CASILGSGGGLNEQFF
. | TRBJ2-5 | TRBV5-4 | TGTGCCAGCAGCCCCCGGGGAGAGTGGGAGACCCAGTACTTC | CASSPRGEWETQYF
. | TRBJ2-5 | TRBV4-1 | TGCGCCAGCAGCCGCGAGGCGGGGGCATCAGAGACCCAGTACTTC | CASSREAGASETQYF
TRBD2 | TRBJ2-7 | TRBV7-2 | TGTGCCAGCAGCACCAGAAGGGGACTAGCGGGAATCGAGCAGTACTTC | CASSTRRGLAGIEQYF
TRBD2 | TRBJ2-7 | TRBV11-2 | TGTGCCAGCAGCCTATATGGGACTAGCAACTACGAGCAGTACTTC | CASSLYGTSNYEQYF
TRBD1 | TRBJ2-7 | TRBV28 | TGTGCCAGCAGTTTATGGGCTTACCCCCGGGACAGGGTTACCTACGAGCAGTACTTC | CASSLWAYPRDRVTYEQYF
TRBD1 | TRBJ2-7 | TRBV28 | TGTGCCAGCAAGGGCCCGCCCGGGACAGGGGTCTACGAGCAGTACTTC | CASKGPPGTGVYEQYF
TRBD1 | TRBJ2-1 | TRBV19 | TGTGCCAGTAGTATTGACAGGGGAGATGAGCAGTTCTTC | CASSIDRGDEQFF
TRBD2 | TRBJ2-7 | TRBV14 | TGTGCCAGCAGCCAAGCGGTGTTCCAGCGGGGCTCCTACGAGCAGTACTTC | CASSQAVFQRGSYEQYF
TRBD1 | TRBJ2-1 | TRBV6-5 | TGTGCCTGCAGACCCCCCTGGACAGGGAACAATGAGCAGTTCTTC | CACRPPWTGNNEQFF
. | TRBJ2-7 | TRBV5-5 | TGTGCCAGCAGCTCGGATGCAGGGTCCTACGAGCAGTACTTC | CASSSDAGSYEQYF
TRBD1 | TRBJ1-4 | TRBV19 | TGTGCCAGTAGTATATCGACAGGGTCTACTAATGAAAAACTGTTTTTT | CASSISTGSTNEKLFF
TRBD2 | TRBJ2-7 | TRBV9 | TGTGCCAGCAGCAAAGGGGGGGGACTAGCGGAGGGCTACGAGCAGTACTTC | CASSKGGGLAEGYEQYF
. | TRBJ2-6 | TRBV27 | TGTGCCAGCAGTTTATCAAGAGACTCTGGGGCCAACGTCCTGACTTTC | CASSLSRDSGANVLTF
TRBD2 | TRBJ2-7 | TRBV4-1 | TGCGCCAGCAGCCAAGTGGCTAGCGGGATTGACGAGCAGTACTTC | CASSQVASGIDEQYF
. | TRBJ2-5 | TRBV5-1 | TGCGCCAGCAGCTTACAGGGTAGAGAGACCCAGTACTTC | CASSLQGRETQYF
TRBD1 | TRBJ1-2 | TRBV5-4 | TGTGCCAGCAGCTTGGGGGGACAGGGGAACTATGGCTACACCTTC | CASSLGGQGNYGYTF
TRBD1 | TRBJ2-7 | TRBV9 | TGTGCCAGCAGCGTAGGGGACAGGAAGTACTACGAGCAGTACTTC | CASSVGDRKYYEQYF
. | TRBJ1-1 | TRBV30 | TGTGCCTGGAGTGAGGACAGTTGGACTGAAGCTTTCTTT | CAWSEDSWTEAFF
. | TRBJ1-4 | TRBV29-1 | TGCAGCGTTGAAAGCGGGGAGGGCACTGAAAAACTGTTTTTT | CSVESGEGTEKLFF